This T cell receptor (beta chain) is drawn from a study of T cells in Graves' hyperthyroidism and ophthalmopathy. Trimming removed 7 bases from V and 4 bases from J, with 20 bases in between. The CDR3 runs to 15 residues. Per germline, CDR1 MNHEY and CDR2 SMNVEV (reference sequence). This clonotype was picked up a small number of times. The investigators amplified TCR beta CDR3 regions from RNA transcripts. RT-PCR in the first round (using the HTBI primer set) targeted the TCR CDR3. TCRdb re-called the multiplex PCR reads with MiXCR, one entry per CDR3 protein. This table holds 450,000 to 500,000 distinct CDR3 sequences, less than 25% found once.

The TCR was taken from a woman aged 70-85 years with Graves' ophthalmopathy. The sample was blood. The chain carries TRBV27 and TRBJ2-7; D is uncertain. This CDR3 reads CASTVTIPFVYEQYF. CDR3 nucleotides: TGTGCCAGCACGGTTACGATTCCGTTCGTGTACGAGCAGTACTTC.